A single sample gave rise to the 16 T cell receptor beta chains below, sequenced in a study of OX40 agonist ivuxolimab in advanced cancers. TCRdb keeps only in-frame clones here, not all; method: immunoSEQ multiplex PCR. Of tens of thousands of clones in the sample, 70% to 90% were seen once. The sequenced sample was CD4+ or CD8+ T cells sorted from blood, obtained in a trial of the OX40 agonist ivuxolimab. These receptors all come from an adult with an advanced solid tumor such as melanoma, head and neck, liver or kidney cancer.

The V and J genes are TRBV9 and TRBJ2-3, with 14 bases aligning to TRBD2. After removal of 4 bases from V and 2 bases from J, the junction contained 9 bases not matched to a gene. CDR3 size: 18 residues. Germline-derived CDR1 and CDR2 are SGDLS and YYNGEE. The CDR3 nucleotides are TGTGCCAGCAGCTATTATGGACTAGCGGGGGGATTCACAGATACGCAGTATTTT. Encoded protein: CASSYYGLAGGFTDTQYF.

V is TRBV2 and J is TRBJ2-6; 8 nucleotides line up with TRBD1. V gave up 6 bases and J gave up 2 bases; unmatched junction bases: 21. The germline CDR1 and CDR2 sequences are SNHLY and FYNNEI. The CDR3 spans 21 residues. CDR3 DNA sequence: TGTGCCAGCAGCCGCGACAGGGGAGTGGTGCGCTTCGAAGCTGGGGCCAACGTCCTGACTTTC. Protein: CASSRDRGVVRFEAGANVLTF. Variable domain in full (rest from reference TRBV2 and TRBJ2-6): EPEVTQTPSHQVTQMGQEVILRCVPISNHLYFYWYRQILGQKVEFLVSFYNNEISEKSEIFDDQFSVERPDGSNFTLKIRSTKLEDSAMYFCASSRDRGVVRFEAGANVLTFGAGSRLTVL.

The chain links TRBV5-1 to TRBJ2-5, with 7 bases that match TRBD2. The CDR3 spans 18 residues. Germline-derived CDR1 and CDR2 are SGHRS and YFSETQ. V lost 6 bases to trimming and J lost 5 bases; unmatched junction nucleotides: 22. This CDR3 is CASNPGRGQNSLGETQYF. Written as DNA, the CDR3 is TGCGCCAGCAACCCGGGGAGGGGCCAGAACTCGCTAGGGGAGACCCAGTACTTC.

V and J are TRBV21-1 and TRBJ2-1; the table's TRBD2 call for D was not verified on the DNA. TRBV21-1 is given as a pseudogene. The CDR3 is 15 amino acids. The CDR3 is CASRTGLAGNNEQFF. DNA for the CDR3: TGTGCCAGCAGAACGGGACTAGCAGGAAACAATGAGCAGTTCTTC.

The chain uses TRBV30 and TRBJ2-7; tentatively, D is TRBD1 or TRBD2 (5 bases each). The CDR3 runs 14 residues. Germline-derived CDR1 and CDR2 are GTSNPN and SVGIG (reference sequence). V shed 4 bases and J shed 2 bases, with 15 bases lying between them. Here the CDR3 reads CAWTRDRGTYEQYF. CDR3 nucleotide sequence: TGTGCCTGGACCAGGGACCGAGGGACCTACGAGCAGTACTTC.

V gene TRBV6-1 combines with J gene TRBJ2-1; no firm D call. Germline V gene data show CDR1 as MNHNS and CDR2 as SASEGT. V was cut by 3 bases and J by 7 bases, with 10 bases left in between. CDR3 length equals 13 residues. CDR3: CASSDLRGNEQFF. CDR3 nucleotides: TGTGCCAGCAGTGATTTGAGAGGTAATGAGCAGTTCTTC.

The chain is built from TRBV30 and TRBJ2-1, with D maybe TRBD1 (5 bases). The germline V and J ends were trimmed by 3 bases and 6 bases, with 12 bases remaining between them. Germline CDR1 GTSNPN, CDR2 SVGIG (reference sequence). This CDR3 has 13 residues. The CDR3 region has the DNA TGTGCCTGGAGCAGGGCCACGGGCAATGAGCAGTTCTTC. Translated: CAWSRATGNEQFF.

V gene TRBV6-5 combines with J gene TRBJ2-2, with 8 bases that match TRBD1. CDR3 length equals 15 residues. After removal of 11 bases from V and 6 bases from J, the junction contained 14 bases not matched to a gene. The germline V gene has CDR1 MNHEY and CDR2 SVGAGI. Written as DNA, the CDR3 is TGTGCCGCCAAACGGGATCAGGGGGCCGCCGGGGAGCTGTTTTTT. It codes for CAAKRDQGAAGELFF.

This chain links TRBV18 with TRBJ1-2; 8 bases agree with TRBD1. The CDR3 is 13 residues long. Germline CDR1 is KGHSH and CDR2 is LQKENI. The J segment lost 8 bases and the V segment lost 5 bases, leaving 7 bases of the junction unmatched. As DNA, the CDR3 is TGTGCCAGCTCAACAGGACAGGGAGAGGGCTACACCTTC. Its translation: CASSTGQGEGYTF. The whole variable domain, remainder taken from reference TRBV18 and TRBJ1-2, is NAGVMQNPRHLVRRRGQEARLRCSPMKGHSHVYWYRQLPEEGLKFMVYLQKENIIDESGMPKERFSAEFPKEGPSILRIQQVVRGDSAAYFCASSTGQGEGYTFGSGTRLTVV.

The chain is built from TRBV7-2 and TRBJ2-5; D possibly corresponds to TRBD1 (5 bases). V lost 1 base to trimming and J lost 4 bases, with 10 bases between them. The length of the CDR3 is 14 residues. CDR1 and CDR2 (germline): SGHTA, FQGNSA. For the CDR3, the DNA is TGTGCCAGCAGCTTAGGACAGCGCTTAGAGACCCAGTACTTC. The encoded protein is CASSLGQRLETQYF.

V is TRBV7-8 and J is TRBJ2-2, with a possible D match to TRBD2 (6 bases). Trimming removed 3 bases at V and 0 bases at J, with 11 bases between. CDR3 length equals 16 residues. Germline lookup yields CDR1 SGHVS and CDR2 FQNEAQ. The CDR3 reads CASSLGGPSNTGELFF. CDR3 DNA sequence: TGTGCCAGCAGCTTGGGGGGACCGTCGAACACCGGGGAGCTGTTTTTT.

The rearrangement uses TRBV29-1 and TRBJ1-1; the D is unclear. Per germline, CDR1 SQVTM and CDR2 ANQGSEA. V lost 6 bases to trimming and J lost 5 bases, with 10 bases between them. The CDR3 has 11 residues. The CDR3 DNA reads as TGCAGCGTCGGGCCTGGAACTGAAGCTTTCTTT. Translation gives CSVGPGTEAFF.

This chain joins TRBV7-2 and TRBJ2-1; 7 bases line up with TRBD2. CDR1 SGHTA and CDR2 FQGNSA come from the germline V gene. Losses at the gene ends were 5 bases for V and 12 bases for J; bases not matched to a gene: 7. There are 12 residues in the CDR3. For the CDR3, the DNA is TGTGCCAGCAGCCCGGGGGGAGCCCGGCAGTTCTTC. Encoded protein: CASSPGGARQFF.

This rearrangement joins TRBV30 to TRBJ1-4, with D tentatively TRBD1 (5 bases). Germline CDR1 is GTSNPN and CDR2 is SVGIG (reference sequence). Trimming pared 8 bases from V and 10 bases from J, leaving 14 bases between. The CDR3 runs 11 residues. CDR3 amino acids: CAGGGGLKLFF. For the CDR3, the DNA is TGTGCCGGCGGGGGAGGCCTAAAACTGTTTTTT. Variable domain in full (rest from reference TRBV30 and TRBJ1-4): SQTIHQWPATLVQPVGSPLSLECTVEGTSNPNLYWYRQAAGRGLQLLFYSVGIGQISSEVPQNLSASRPQDRQFILSSKKLLLSDSGFYLCAGGGGLKLFFGSGTQLSVL.

The chain is built from TRBV5-1 and TRBJ1-4; 12 bases map to TRBD1. This CDR3 spans 19 amino acids. Germline-derived CDR1 and CDR2 are SGHRS and YFSETQ. V gave up 4 bases and J gave up 4 bases; unmatched junction bases: 14. The CDR3 loop reads CASSPGTGGSYGLNEKLFF. The CDR3 DNA follows: TGCGCCAGCAGCCCTGGGACAGGGGGCTCTTATGGACTTAATGAAAAACTGTTTTTT.

V usage is TRBV7-2 and J usage is TRBJ2-1, with TRBD1 matching 7 bases. The CDR3 is 15 amino acids. Germline values: CDR1 SGHTA, CDR2 FQGNSA. V shed 1 base, J shed 0 bases, and the junction held 0 bases outside the gene matches. Here the CDR3 DNA reads TGTGCCAGCAGCTTAGACAGGGGCTCCTACAATGAGCAGTTCTTC. It is translated as CASSLDRGSYNEQFF.